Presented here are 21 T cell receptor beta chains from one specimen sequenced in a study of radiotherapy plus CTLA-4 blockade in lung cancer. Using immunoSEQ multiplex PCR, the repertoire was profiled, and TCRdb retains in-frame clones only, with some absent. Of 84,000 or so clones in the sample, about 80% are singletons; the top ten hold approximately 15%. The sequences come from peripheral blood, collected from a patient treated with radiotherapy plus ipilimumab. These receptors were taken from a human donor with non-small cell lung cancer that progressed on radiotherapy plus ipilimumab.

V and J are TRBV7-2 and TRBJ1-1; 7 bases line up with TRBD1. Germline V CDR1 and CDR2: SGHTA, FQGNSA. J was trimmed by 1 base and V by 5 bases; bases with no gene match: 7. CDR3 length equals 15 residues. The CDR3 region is CASSQQGPPNTEAFF. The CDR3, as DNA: TGTGCCAGCAGCCAACAGGGGCCTCCGAACACTGAAGCTTTCTTT.

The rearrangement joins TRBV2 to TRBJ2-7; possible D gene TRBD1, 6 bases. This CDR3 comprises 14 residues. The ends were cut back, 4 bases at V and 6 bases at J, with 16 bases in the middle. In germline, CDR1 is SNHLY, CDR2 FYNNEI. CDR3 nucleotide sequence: TGTGCCAGCAGTGGGAACAGGGCTCTTTGCGAGCAGTACTTC. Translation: CASSGNRALCEQYF.

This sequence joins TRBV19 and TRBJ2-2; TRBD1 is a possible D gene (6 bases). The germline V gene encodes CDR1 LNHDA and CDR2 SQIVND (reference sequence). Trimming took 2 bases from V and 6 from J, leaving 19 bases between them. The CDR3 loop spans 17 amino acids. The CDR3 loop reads CASSIIQGFIFAGELFF. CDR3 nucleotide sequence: TGTGCCAGTAGTATAATACAGGGATTTATTTTCGCCGGGGAGCTGTTTTTT.

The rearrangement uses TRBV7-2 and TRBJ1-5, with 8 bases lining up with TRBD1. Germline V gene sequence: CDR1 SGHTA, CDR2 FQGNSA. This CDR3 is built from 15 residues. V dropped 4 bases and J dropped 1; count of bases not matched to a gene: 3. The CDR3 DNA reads TGTGCCAGCAGCTCCTGGACAGGGAGCAATCAGCCCCAGCATTTT. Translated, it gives CASSSWTGSNQPQHF.

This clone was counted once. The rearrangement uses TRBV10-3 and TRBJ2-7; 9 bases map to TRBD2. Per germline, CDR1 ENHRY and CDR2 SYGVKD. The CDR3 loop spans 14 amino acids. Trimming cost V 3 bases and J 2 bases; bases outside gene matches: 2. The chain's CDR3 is CAISDKRGAYEQYF. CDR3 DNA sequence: TGTGCCATCAGTGACAAGCGGGGGGCCTACGAGCAGTACTTC.

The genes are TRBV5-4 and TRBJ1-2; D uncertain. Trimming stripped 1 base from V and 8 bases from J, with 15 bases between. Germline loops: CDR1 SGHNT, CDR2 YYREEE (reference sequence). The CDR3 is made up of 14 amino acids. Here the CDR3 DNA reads TGTGCCAGCAGCTTGTTTAACTCTGTGGCAGGCTACACCTTC. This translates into CASSLFNSVAGYTF. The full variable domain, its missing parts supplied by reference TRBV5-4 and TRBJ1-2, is ETGVTQSPTHLIKTRGQQVTLRCSSQSGHNTVSWYQQALGQGPQFIFQYYREEENGRGNFPPRFSGLQFPNYSSELNVNALELDDSALYLCASSLFNSVAGYTFGSGTRLTVV.

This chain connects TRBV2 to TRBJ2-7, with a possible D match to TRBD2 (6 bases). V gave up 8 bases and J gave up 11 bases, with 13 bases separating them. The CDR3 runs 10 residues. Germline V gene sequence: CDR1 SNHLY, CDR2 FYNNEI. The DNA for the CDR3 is TGTGCCAGCGGGGACTCCGGAAAGTACTTC. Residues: CASGDSGKYF. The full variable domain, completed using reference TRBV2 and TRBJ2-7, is EPEVTQTPSHQVTQMGQEVILRCVPISNHLYFYWYRQILGQKVEFLVSFYNNEISEKSEIFDDQFSVERPDGSNFTLKIRSTKLEDSAMYFCASGDSGKYFGPGTRLTVT.

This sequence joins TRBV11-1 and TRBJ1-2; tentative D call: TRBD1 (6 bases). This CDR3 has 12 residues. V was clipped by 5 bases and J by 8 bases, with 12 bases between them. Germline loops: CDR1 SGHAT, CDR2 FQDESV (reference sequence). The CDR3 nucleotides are TGTGCCAGCAGCCAACGGGGGGCCGGCTACACCTTC. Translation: CASSQRGAGYTF.

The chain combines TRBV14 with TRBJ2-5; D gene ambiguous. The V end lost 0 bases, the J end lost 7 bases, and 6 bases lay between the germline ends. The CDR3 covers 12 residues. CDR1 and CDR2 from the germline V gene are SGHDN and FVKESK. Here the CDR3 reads CASSQEGVTQYF. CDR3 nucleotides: TGTGCCAGCAGCCAAGAAGGCGTGACCCAGTACTTC. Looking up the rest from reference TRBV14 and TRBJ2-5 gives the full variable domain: EAGVTQFPSHSVIEKGQTVTLRCDPISGHDNLYWYRRVMGKEIKFLLHFVKESKQDESGMPNNRFLAERTGGTYSTLKVQPAELEDSGVYFCASSQEGVTQYFGPGTRLLVL.

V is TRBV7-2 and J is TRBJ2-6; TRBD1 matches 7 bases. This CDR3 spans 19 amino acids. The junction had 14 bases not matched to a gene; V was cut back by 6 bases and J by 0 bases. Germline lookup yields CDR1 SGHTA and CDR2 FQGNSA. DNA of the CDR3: TGTGCCAGCAGTCAACTAGGGTCAGGGGGTTACTCTGGGGCCAACGTCCTGACTTTC. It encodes CASSQLGSGGYSGANVLTF.

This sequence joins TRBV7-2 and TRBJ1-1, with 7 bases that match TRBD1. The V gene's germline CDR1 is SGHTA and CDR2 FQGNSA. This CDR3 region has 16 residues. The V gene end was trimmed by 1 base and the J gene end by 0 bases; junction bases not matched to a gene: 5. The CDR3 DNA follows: TGTGCCAGCAGCTTAGGGGGGACAGTTCTGAACACTGAAGCTTTCTTT. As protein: CASSLGGTVLNTEAFF. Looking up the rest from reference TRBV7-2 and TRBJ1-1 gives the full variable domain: GAGVSQSPSNKVTEKGKDVELRCDPISGHTALYWYRQSLGQGLEFLIYFQGNSAPDKSGLPSDRFSAERTGGSVSTLTIQRTQQEDSAVYLCASSLGGTVLNTEAFFGQGTRLTVV.

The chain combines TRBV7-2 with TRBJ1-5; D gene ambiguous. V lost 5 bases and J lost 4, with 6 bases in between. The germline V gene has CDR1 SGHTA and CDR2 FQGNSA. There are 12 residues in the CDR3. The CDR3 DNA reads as TGTGCCAGCAGCCTCTATAATCAGCCCCAGCATTTT. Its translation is CASSLYNQPQHF.

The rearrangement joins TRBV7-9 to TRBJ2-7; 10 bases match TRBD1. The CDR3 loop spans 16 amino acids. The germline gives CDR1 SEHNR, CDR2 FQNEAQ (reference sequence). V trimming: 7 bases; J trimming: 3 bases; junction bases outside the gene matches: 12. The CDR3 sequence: CASTSTGDRGYYEQYF. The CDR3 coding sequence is TGTGCCAGCACCTCTACCGGGGACAGGGGATACTACGAGCAGTACTTC.

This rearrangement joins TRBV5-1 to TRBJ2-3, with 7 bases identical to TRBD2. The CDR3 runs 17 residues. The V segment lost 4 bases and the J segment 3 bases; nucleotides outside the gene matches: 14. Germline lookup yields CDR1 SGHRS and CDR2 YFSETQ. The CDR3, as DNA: TGCGCCAGCAGCCGCAGACCCCTAGGGGAGGGGACAGATACGCAGTATTTT. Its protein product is CASSRRPLGEGTDTQYF. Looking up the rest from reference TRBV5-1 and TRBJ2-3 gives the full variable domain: KAGVTQTPRYLIKTRGQQVTLSCSPISGHRSVSWYQQTPGQGLQFLFEYFSETQRNKGNFPGRFSGRQFSNSRSEMNVSTLELGDSALYLCASSRRPLGEGTDTQYFGPGTRLTVL.

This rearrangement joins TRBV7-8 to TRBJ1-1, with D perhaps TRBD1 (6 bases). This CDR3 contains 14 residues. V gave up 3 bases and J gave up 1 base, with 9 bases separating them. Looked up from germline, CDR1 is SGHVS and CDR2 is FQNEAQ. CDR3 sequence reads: CASSFRTANTEAFF. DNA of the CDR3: TGTGCCAGCAGCTTCAGGACAGCGAACACTGAAGCTTTCTTT. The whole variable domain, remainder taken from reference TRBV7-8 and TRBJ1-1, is GAGVSQSPRYKVAKRGQDVALRCDPISGHVSLFWYQQALGQGPEFLTYFQNEAQLDKSGLPSDRFFAERPEGSVSTLKIQRTQQEDSAVYLCASSFRTANTEAFFGQGTRLTVV.

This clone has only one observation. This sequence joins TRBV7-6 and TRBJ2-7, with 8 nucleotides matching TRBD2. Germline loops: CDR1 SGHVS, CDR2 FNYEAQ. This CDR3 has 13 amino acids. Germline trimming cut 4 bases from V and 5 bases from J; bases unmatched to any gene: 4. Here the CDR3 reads CASSSRGGNEQYF. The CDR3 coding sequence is TGTGCCAGCAGCTCCCGGGGGGGAAACGAGCAGTACTTC.

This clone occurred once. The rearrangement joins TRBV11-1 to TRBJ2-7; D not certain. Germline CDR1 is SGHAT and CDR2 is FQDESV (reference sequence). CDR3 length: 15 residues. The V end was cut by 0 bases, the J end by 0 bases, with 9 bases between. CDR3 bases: TGTGCCAGCAGCTTAGCGCGACCGAGCTCCTACGAGCAGTACTTC. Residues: CASSLARPSSYEQYF. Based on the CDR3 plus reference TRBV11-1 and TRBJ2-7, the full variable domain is EAEVAQSPRYKITEKSQAVAFWCDPISGHATLYWYRQILGQGPELLVQFQDESVVDDSQLPKDRFSAERLKGVDSTLKIQPAELGDSAMYLCASSLARPSSYEQYFGPGTRLTVT.

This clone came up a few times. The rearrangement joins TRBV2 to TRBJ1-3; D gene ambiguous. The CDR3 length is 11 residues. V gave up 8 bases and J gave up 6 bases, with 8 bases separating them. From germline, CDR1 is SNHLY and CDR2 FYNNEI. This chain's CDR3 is CASAVKNTIYF. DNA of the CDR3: TGTGCCAGCGCGGTTAAAAACACCATATATTTT.

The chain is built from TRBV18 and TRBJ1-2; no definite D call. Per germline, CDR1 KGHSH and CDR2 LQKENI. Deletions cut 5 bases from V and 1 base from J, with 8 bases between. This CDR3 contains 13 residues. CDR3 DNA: TGTGCCAGCTCATTGGGATTTAACTATGGCTACACCTTC. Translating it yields CASSLGFNYGYTF.

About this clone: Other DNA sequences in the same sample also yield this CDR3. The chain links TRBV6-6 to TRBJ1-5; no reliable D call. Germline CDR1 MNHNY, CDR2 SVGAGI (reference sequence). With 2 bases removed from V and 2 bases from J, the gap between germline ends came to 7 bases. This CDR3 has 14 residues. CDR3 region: CASSYDEGNQPQHF. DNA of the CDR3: TGTGCCAGCAGTTACGACGAGGGCAATCAGCCCCAGCATTTT.

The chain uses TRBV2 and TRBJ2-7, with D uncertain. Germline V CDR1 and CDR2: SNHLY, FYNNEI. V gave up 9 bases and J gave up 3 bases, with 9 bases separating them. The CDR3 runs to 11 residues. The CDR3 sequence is CARRRGYEQYF. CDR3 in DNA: TGTGCCAGGAGACGAGGCTACGAGCAGTACTTC.